Below, 26 T cell receptor beta chains from the same sample are listed, as sequenced in a study of T cells in Graves' hyperthyroidism and ophthalmopathy. RNA transcripts gave rise to amplified TCR beta CDR3 regions. Researchers ran a first-round RT-PCR on the TCR CDR3 using the HTBI primer set. TCRdb processed the multiplex PCR reads anew with MiXCR; each CDR3 protein has one entry. The profile covers about 250,000 distinct CDR3 sequences, with approximately 23% appearing a single time and over 55% taken by the ten largest. Sample: blood. Receptor source: a man in his thirties or forties with Graves' ophthalmopathy.

The rearrangement links TRBV27 to TRBJ2-7; D may be TRBD2 (6 bases). The CDR3 runs 14 residues. CDR1 and CDR2 from the germline V gene are MNHEY and SMNVEV (reference sequence). V was pared by 4 bases and J by 2 bases, with 12 bases between. CDR3 nucleotide sequence: TGTGCCAGCAGTTCGGGGGACGGAACCTACGAGCAGTACTTC. This gives the protein CASSSGDGTYEQYF.

In its sample, this clonotype was seen many times. The rearrangement joins TRBV28 to TRBJ1-1; D is possibly TRBD1 (6 bases). Trimming left V 6 bases short and J 1 base short, with 18 bases between. The CDR3 runs 16 residues. CDR1 is MDHEN and CDR2 is SYDVKM in the germline V gene. This CDR3 is CASSSFGGQRNTEAFF. CDR3 nucleotide sequence: TGTGCCAGCAGCTCGTTTGGAGGACAGCGGAACACTGAAGCTTTCTTT.

This clonotype came up a few times. The chain is built from TRBV12-3 or TRBV12-4 and TRBJ2-5; TRBD1 is a possible D gene (5 bases). V was shortened by 7 bases and J by 5 bases, with 17 bases between the two germline ends. The CDR3 is made up of 14 amino acids. DNA of the CDR3: TGTGCCAGCACCAGAAGGGGTTCGGATGAGACCCAGTACTTC. This encodes CASTRRGSDETQYF.

V is TRBV5-6 and J is TRBJ2-4, with D possibly being TRBD2 (6 bases). Trimming pared 2 bases from V and 14 bases from J, leaving 14 bases between. This CDR3 is 12 amino acids long. Germline-derived CDR1 and CDR2 are SGHDT and YYEEEE. CDR3 coding DNA: TGTGCCAGCAGCTTAACCGGGACTCAAAAGTACTTC. It is translated as CASSLTGTQKYF.

At least ten counts were recorded for this clonotype. This chain uses TRBV18 with TRBJ2-7; D may be TRBD1 (6 bases). The CDR3 runs to 14 residues. CDR1 is KGHSH and CDR2 is LQKENI in the germline V gene. The ends were cut back, 4 bases at V and 3 bases at J, with 13 bases in the middle. CDR3 in amino acids: CASSLQGLGYEQYF. CDR3 in DNA: TGTGCCAGCTCACTCCAGGGGCTTGGCTACGAGCAGTACTTC.

The rearrangement uses TRBV4-2 and TRBJ2-7, with TRBD2 identical over 7 bases. The CDR3 runs to 13 residues. Germline V gene sequence: CDR1 LGHNA, CDR2 YNFKEQ. The trim removed 3 bases at V and 4 bases at J, leaving 3 bases unmatched. The CDR3 spells CASSQRENYEQYF. CDR3 bases: TGTGCCAGCAGCCAGCGGGAGAATTACGAGCAGTACTTC.

This clonotype was seen many times. This sequence joins TRBV12-3 or TRBV12-4 and TRBJ2-1; 11 bases fit TRBD2. V lost 6 bases and J lost 7; bases outside the gene matches: 8. This CDR3 is built from 15 residues. The CDR3 reads CASRKLAGVLNEQFF. The CDR3 DNA sequence: TGTGCCAGCAGGAAACTAGCGGGAGTTTTAAATGAGCAGTTCTTC.

A few counts support this clonotype. The genes are TRBV7-2 and TRBJ2-5; the match to TRBD2 covers 7 bases. Germline trimming cut 0 bases from V and 5 bases from J; bases unmatched to any gene: 9. The CDR3 runs 16 residues. Germline V gene data show CDR1 as SGHTA and CDR2 as FQGNSA. The CDR3 region is CASSLAGGGARETQYF. The CDR3 DNA reads as TGTGCCAGCAGCTTAGCGGGGGGAGGGGCGAGGGAGACCCAGTACTTC.

This clonotype was counted at least ten times. The V call is TRBV6-1, the J call TRBJ2-7, with 8 bases matching TRBD2. V was clipped by 6 bases and J by 0 bases; unmatched bases: 10. The CDR3 has 16 residues. Germline values: CDR1 MNHNS, CDR2 SASEGT. CDR3 bases: TGTGCCAGCAGAAAGGGCAGTAGCGGGAACTCCTACGAGCAGTACTTC. Amino acids: CASRKGSSGNSYEQYF.

This clonotype has a handful of counts. The chain carries TRBV12-3 or TRBV12-4 and TRBJ2-1, with TRBD2 identical over 13 bases. There are 16 residues in the CDR3. J gave up 7 bases and V 5 bases, and 8 bases lay outside the gene matches. The DNA of the CDR3 is TGTGCCAGCAGTGTACCCGGGACTAGCGGGACTAATGAGCAGTTCTTC. The encoded protein is CASSVPGTSGTNEQFF.

This chain uses TRBV11-2 with TRBJ1-4; the match to TRBD1 covers 7 bases. Trimming removed 1 base from V and 7 bases from J; junction bases left unmatched: 9. CDR1 SGHAT and CDR2 FQNNGV come from the germline V gene. CDR3 size: 16 residues. CDR3 in DNA: TGTGCCAGCAGCTTAGGGACAGGCCGGAGCAGTGAAAAACTGTTTTTT. It yields the protein CASSLGTGRSSEKLFF.

This clonotype came up many times. The rearrangement joins TRBV27 to TRBJ2-3; 7 bases align to TRBD1. V shed 6 bases, J shed 5 bases, and the junction held 11 bases outside the gene matches. This CDR3 comprises 15 residues. Germline lookup yields CDR1 MNHEY and CDR2 SMNVEV (reference sequence). The CDR3 coding sequence is TGTGCCAGCAGGCACACAGGGGCCACGAGAGATACGCAGTATTTT. Translating gives CASRHTGATRDTQYF.

The J gene is TRBJ2-3, the V gene TRBV7-3; 7 bases fit TRBD2. The V segment lost 2 bases and the J segment 4 bases; nucleotides outside the gene matches: 6. This CDR3 is 15 amino acids long. Germline V gives CDR1 SGHTA, CDR2 FQGTGA. As DNA, the CDR3 is TGTGCCAGCAGCTTAGGCGGGAGAGTGGCAGATACGCAGTATTTT. It codes for CASSLGGRVADTQYF.

This clonotype turned up a few times. The chain links TRBV12-3 or TRBV12-4 to TRBJ2-2, with 11 bases fitting TRBD2. This CDR3 contains 17 residues. V lost 6 bases, J lost 4 bases, and 10 bases stayed unmatched. Here the CDR3 reads CASSELAGGPVTGELFF. CDR3 nucleotides: TGTGCCAGCAGCGAATTAGCGGGAGGGCCTGTCACCGGGGAGCTGTTTTTT.

This clonotype was detected many times. The chain is built from TRBV7-8 and TRBJ2-5; D tentatively fits TRBD1 or TRBD2 (6 bases each). The V end lost 5 bases, the J end lost 2 bases, and 18 bases lay between the germline ends. There are 16 residues in the CDR3. Germline CDR1 is SGHVS and CDR2 is FQNEAQ. The CDR3 protein is CASSQGRRGLQETQYF. In DNA form, the CDR3 reads TGTGCCAGCAGCCAGGGGAGGAGGGGGTTACAAGAGACCCAGTACTTC.

This chain connects TRBV5-1 to TRBJ2-5, with TRBD1 identical over 9 bases. Trimming removed 2 bases from V and 2 bases from J; junction bases left unmatched: 4. The CDR3 covers 15 residues. Germline V gene data show CDR1 as SGHRS and CDR2 as YFSETQ. The CDR3 loop is CASSFVGTGQETQYF. DNA for the CDR3: TGCGCCAGCAGCTTTGTGGGGACAGGGCAAGAGACCCAGTACTTC.

The V gene is TRBV27, the J gene TRBJ1-5, with D possibly TRBD1 on 5 matching bases. CDR3 size: 17 residues. The V end was cut by 6 bases, the J end by 0 bases, with 18 bases between. CDR1 MNHEY and CDR2 SMNVEV come from the germline V gene (reference sequence). The CDR3 loop is CASRSGSRGTSNQPQHF. CDR3 coding DNA: TGTGCCAGCAGATCCGGCTCTAGGGGTACTAGCAATCAGCCCCAGCATTTT.

V and J are TRBV11-2 and TRBJ2-2; 10 nucleotides match TRBD2. This CDR3 spans 18 amino acids. V trimming: 5 bases; J trimming: 4 bases; junction bases outside the gene matches: 13. Looked up from germline, CDR1 is SGHAT and CDR2 is FQNNGV. Here the CDR3 reads CASSSYATSGAGTGELFF. Written as DNA, the CDR3 is TGTGCCAGCAGCAGCTACGCTACTAGCGGGGCGGGCACCGGGGAGCTGTTTTTT.

This clonotype was counted between two and nine times. V and J are TRBV7-9 and TRBJ1-1; D may be TRBD1 (5 bases). The CDR3 runs 15 residues. Trimming took off 5 bases at V and 6 bases at J, with 19 bases between the two ends. Germline V lookup: CDR1 SEHNR, CDR2 FQNEAQ (reference sequence). CDR3 sequence (DNA): TGTGCCAGCAGCGGGCCTTTCGTGGGGCAGGCTGAAGCTTTCTTT. Translation: CASSGPFVGQAEAFF.

This clonotype was seen many times. The chain employs TRBV20-1 and TRBJ1-2; D remains ambiguous. The CDR3 spans 12 residues. The germline CDR1 and CDR2 sequences are DFQATT and SNEGSKA (reference sequence). Trimming left V 1 base short and J 4 bases short, with 7 bases between. CDR3 sequence reads: CSARARSYGYTF. The CDR3 region has the DNA TGCAGTGCTAGAGCCCGGTCCTATGGCTACACCTTC.

With respect to this clonotype: Germline is not matched at one junction end, which may reflect a read error. The V call is TRBV7-8, the J call TRBJ2-2; 8 bases fit TRBD2. The germline gives CDR1 SGHVS, CDR2 FQNEAQ. CDR3 length: 16 residues. DNA of the CDR3: TGTGCCAGCAGCCCAAGACGACTAGCGAAAACCGGGGAGCTGTTTTTT. It specifies CASSPRRLAKTGELFF.

This clonotype was counted many times. The V gene is TRBV30, the J gene TRBJ2-1; no firm D call. Deletions cut 2 bases from V and 8 bases from J, with 10 bases between. The germline gives CDR1 GTSNPN, CDR2 SVGIG (reference sequence). This CDR3 is 12 amino acids long. CDR3 region: CAWSPTRYEQFF. In DNA form, the CDR3 reads TGTGCCTGGAGTCCGACCCGGTATGAGCAGTTCTTC.

This clonotype was observed a handful of times. The chain couples TRBV5-1 to TRBJ2-1, with 9 positions matching TRBD2. This CDR3 region has 15 residues. After removal of 5 bases from V and 8 bases from J, the junction contained 11 bases not matched to a gene. Germline V gene lookup returns CDR1 SGHRS and CDR2 YFSETQ. The CDR3 nucleotides are TGCGCCAGCAGTACCGGGACTAGCTTCATCGATGAGCAGTTCTTC. Translated: CASSTGTSFIDEQFF.

Many counts were recorded for this clonotype. The rearrangement joins TRBV20-1 to TRBJ2-5, with 7 bases aligning to TRBD2. CDR1 and CDR2 from the germline V gene are DFQATT and SNEGSKA (reference sequence). V was pared by 1 base and J by 2 bases, with 7 bases of the junction left unmatched. CDR3 length: 15 residues. Here the CDR3 reads CSARAGAGSQETQYF. CDR3 DNA: TGCAGTGCTAGAGCAGGAGCGGGAAGTCAAGAGACCCAGTACTTC.

About this clonotype: One base away lies a much larger clone, so this may be a sequencing read error. Likely a read error: the CDR3 ends without its conserved phenylalanine or tryptophan. This rearrangement joins TRBV6-1 to TRBJ1-1, with TRBD1 matching 7 bases. The CDR3 is 13 amino acids. Germline values: CDR1 MNHNS, CDR2 SASEGT. CDR3 sequence reads: CASRGTVKTEAFL. As DNA, the CDR3 is TGTGCCAGCAGGGGGACAGTGAAGACTGAAGCTTTCCTT.

As to this clonotype: One end of the junction varies from germline; a read error may be responsible. J is TRBJ1-5 and V is TRBV28; no reliable D call. This CDR3 contains 12 residues. Per germline, CDR1 MDHEN and CDR2 SYDVKM. For the CDR3, the DNA is TGTGCCAGCGACCAGAACAATCAGTCCCAGCATTTT. This translates into CASDQNNQSQHF. Drawing the rest from reference TRBV28 and TRBJ1-5, the complete variable domain is DVKVTQSSRYLVKRTGEKVFLECVQDMDHENMFWYRQDPGLGLRLIYFSYDVKMKEKGDIPEGYSVSREKKERFSLILESASTNQTSMYLCASDQNNQSQHFGDGTRLSIL.